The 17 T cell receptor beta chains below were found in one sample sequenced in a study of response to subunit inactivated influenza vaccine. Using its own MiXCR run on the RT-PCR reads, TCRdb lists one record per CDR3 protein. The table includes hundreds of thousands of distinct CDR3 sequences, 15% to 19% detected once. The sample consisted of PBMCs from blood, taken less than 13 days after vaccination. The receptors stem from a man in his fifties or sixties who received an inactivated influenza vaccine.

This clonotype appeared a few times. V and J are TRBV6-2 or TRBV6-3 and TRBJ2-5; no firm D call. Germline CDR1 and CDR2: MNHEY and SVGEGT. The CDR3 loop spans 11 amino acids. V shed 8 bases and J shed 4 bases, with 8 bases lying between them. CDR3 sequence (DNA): TGTGCCAGCGAAGACCGAGAGACCCAGTACTTC. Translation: CASEDRETQYF.

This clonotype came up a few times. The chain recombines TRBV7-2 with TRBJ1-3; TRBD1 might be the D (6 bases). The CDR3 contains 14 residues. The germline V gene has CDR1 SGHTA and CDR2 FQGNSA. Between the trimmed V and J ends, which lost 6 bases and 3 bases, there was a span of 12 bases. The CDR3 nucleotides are TGTGCCAGCAGTTTACAGGGAGGTGGAAACACCATATATTTT. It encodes CASSLQGGGNTIYF.

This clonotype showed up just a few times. The CDR3 reads CATSRGGANRGGYTF. CDR3 sequence (DNA): TGTGCCACCAGCAGAGGAGGGGCTAACAGGGGTGGCTACACCTTC. The V and J genes are TRBV15 and TRBJ1-2, with 7 bases aligning to TRBD1. The CDR3 length is 15 residues. V dropped 1 base and J dropped 7; count of bases not matched to a gene: 9. Germline V gene sequence: CDR1 LNHNV, CDR2 YYDKDF (reference sequence). The variable domain in full, with the rest retrieved from reference TRBV15 and TRBJ1-2, is DAMVIQNPRYQVTQFGKPVTLSCSQTLNHNVMYWYQQKSSQAPKLLFHYYDKDFNNEADTPDNFQSRRPNTSFCFLDIRSPGLGDTAMYLCATSRGGANRGGYTFGSGTRLTVV.

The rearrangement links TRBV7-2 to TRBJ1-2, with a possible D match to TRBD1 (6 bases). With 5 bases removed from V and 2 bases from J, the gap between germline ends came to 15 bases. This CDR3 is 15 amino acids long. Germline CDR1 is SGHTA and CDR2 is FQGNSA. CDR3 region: CASSPAGASNYGYTF. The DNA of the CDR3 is TGTGCCAGCAGCCCTGCGGGGGCCTCGAACTATGGCTACACCTTC.

CDR3 region: CASSFRTGSSNQPQHF. CDR3 nucleotide sequence: TGTGCCAGCAGTTTCAGGACAGGATCGAGCAATCAGCCCCAGCATTTT. V and J are TRBV12-3 or TRBV12-4 and TRBJ1-5, with 7 bases fitting TRBD1. Trimming took 3 bases from V and 1 from J; bases not matched to a gene: 6. The CDR3 runs 16 residues.

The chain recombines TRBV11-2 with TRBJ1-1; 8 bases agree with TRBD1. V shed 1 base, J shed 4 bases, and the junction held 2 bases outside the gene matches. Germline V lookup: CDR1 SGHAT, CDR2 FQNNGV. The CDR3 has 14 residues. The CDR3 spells CASSLGTGITEAFF. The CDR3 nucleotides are TGTGCCAGCAGCTTAGGGACAGGGATCACTGAAGCTTTCTTT.

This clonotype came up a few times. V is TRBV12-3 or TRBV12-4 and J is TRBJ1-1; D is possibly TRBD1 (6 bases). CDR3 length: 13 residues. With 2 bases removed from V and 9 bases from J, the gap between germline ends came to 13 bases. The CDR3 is CASSLTLGDKAFF. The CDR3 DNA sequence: TGTGCCAGCAGTTTAACGTTAGGGGACAAAGCTTTCTTT.

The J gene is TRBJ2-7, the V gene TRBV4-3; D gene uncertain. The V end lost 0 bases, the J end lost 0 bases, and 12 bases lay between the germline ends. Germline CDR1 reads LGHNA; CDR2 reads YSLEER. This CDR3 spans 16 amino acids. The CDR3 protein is CASSQDFGSYSYEQYF. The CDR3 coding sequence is TGCGCCAGCAGCCAAGATTTCGGCAGTTACTCCTACGAGCAGTACTTC.

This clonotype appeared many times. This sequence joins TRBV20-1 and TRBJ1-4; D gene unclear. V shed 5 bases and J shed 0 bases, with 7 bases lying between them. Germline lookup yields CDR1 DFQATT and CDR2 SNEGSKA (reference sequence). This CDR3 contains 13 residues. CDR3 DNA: TGCAGTGCTGGACGGACAACTAATGAAAAACTGTTTTTT. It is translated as CSAGRTTNEKLFF.

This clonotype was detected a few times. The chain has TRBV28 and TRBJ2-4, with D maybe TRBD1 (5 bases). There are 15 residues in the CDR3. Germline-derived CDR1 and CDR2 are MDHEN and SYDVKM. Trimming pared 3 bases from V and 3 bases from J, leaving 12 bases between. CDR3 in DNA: TGTGCCAGCAGTTTGCCAGGGCGTAGCAAAAACATTCAGTACTTC. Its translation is CASSLPGRSKNIQYF.

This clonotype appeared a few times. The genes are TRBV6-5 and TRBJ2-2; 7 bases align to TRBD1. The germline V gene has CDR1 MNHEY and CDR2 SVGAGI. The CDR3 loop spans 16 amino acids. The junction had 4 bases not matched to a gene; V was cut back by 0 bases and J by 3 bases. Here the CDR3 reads CASSYSTGRDTGELFF. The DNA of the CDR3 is TGTGCCAGCAGTTACTCGACAGGGCGCGACACCGGGGAGCTGTTTTTT.

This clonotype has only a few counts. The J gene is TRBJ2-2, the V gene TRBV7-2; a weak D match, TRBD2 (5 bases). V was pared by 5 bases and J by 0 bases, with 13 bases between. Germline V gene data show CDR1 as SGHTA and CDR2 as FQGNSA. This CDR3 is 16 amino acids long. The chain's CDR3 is CASSPRGRPNTGELFF. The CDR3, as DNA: TGTGCCAGCAGCCCCCGGGGTAGGCCGAACACCGGGGAGCTGTTTTTT.

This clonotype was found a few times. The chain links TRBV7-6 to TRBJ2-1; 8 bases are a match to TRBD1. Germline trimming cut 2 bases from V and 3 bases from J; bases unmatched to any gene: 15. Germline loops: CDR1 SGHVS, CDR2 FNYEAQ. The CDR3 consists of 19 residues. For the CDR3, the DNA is TGTGCCAGCAGCTTAACCCCCTCTACAGGGGGAGACCTCTACAATGAGCAGTTCTTC. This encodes CASSLTPSTGGDLYNEQFF.

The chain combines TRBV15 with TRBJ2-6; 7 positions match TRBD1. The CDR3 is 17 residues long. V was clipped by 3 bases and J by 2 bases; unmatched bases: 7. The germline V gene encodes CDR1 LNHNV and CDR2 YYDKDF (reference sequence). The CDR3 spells CATSRDDRVPGANVLTF. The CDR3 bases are TGTGCCACCAGCAGGGACGACAGGGTCCCTGGGGCCAACGTCCTGACTTTC. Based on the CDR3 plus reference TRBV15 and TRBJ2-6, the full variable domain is DAMVIQNPRYQVTQFGKPVTLSCSQTLNHNVMYWYQQKSSQAPKLLFHYYDKDFNNEADTPDNFQSRRPNTSFCFLDIRSPGLGDTAMYLCATSRDDRVPGANVLTFGAGSRLTVL.

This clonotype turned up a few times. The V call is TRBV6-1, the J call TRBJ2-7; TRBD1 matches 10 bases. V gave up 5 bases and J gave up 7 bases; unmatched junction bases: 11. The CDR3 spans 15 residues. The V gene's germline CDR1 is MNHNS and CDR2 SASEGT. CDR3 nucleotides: TGTGCCAGCAGTACGATCACGACAGGGGGCTCGGAGCAGTACTTC. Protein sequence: CASSTITTGGSEQYF.

The CDR3 spells CASSQDPSVNIQYF. The CDR3 DNA reads as TGCGCCAGCAGCCAAGATCCCAGCGTAAACATTCAGTACTTC. The V gene is TRBV4-3, the J gene TRBJ2-4; D unresolved. The germline CDR1 and CDR2 sequences are LGHNA and YSLEER. V lost 0 bases, J lost 6 bases, and 9 bases lay in between. CDR3 length equals 14 residues.

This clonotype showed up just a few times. The CDR3 here is CASSLIGGTAKNIQYF. The DNA of the CDR3 is TGTGCCAGCAGCTTAATCGGGGGGACAGCCAAAAACATTCAGTACTTC. V gene TRBV7-9 combines with J gene TRBJ2-4, with 7 positions matching TRBD2. The CDR3 runs to 16 residues. V shed 2 bases and J 0 bases; nucleotides not matched to a gene: 4. Germline V gene data show CDR1 as SEHNR and CDR2 as FQNEAQ (reference sequence).